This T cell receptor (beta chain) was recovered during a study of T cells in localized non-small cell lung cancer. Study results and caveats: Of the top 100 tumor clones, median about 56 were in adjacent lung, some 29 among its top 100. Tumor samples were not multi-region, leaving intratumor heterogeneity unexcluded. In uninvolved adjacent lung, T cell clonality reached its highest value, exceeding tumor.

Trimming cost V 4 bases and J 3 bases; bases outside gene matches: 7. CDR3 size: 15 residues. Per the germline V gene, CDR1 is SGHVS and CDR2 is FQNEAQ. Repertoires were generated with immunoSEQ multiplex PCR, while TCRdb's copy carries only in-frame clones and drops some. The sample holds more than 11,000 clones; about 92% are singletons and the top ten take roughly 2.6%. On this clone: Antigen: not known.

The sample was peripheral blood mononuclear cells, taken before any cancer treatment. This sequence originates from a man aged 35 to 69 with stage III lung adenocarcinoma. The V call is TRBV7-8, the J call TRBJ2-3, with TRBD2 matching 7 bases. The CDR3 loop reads CASSSTSHTTDTQYF. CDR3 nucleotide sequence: TGTGCCAGCAGCTCGACTAGCCACACAACAGATACGCAGTATTTT. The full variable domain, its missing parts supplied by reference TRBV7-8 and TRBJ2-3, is GAGVSQSPRYKVAKRGQDVALRCDPISGHVSLFWYQQALGQGPEFLTYFQNEAQLDKSGLPSDRFFAERPEGSVSTLKIQRTQQEDSAVYLCASSSTSHTTDTQYFGPGTRLTVL.